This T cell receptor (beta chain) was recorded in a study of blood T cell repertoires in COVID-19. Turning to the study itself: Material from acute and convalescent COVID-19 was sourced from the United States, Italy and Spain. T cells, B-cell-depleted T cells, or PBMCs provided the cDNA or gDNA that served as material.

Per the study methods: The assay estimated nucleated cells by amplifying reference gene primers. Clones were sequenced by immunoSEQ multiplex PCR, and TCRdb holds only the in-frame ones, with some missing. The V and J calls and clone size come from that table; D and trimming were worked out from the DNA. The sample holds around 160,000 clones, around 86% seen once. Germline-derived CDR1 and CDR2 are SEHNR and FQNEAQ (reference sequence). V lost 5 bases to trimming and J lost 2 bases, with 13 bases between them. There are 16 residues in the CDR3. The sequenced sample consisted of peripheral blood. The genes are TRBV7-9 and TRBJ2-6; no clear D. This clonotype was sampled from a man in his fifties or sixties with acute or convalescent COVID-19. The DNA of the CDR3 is TGTGCCAGCAGCCCCGGGTCGCATGCTGGGGCCAACGTCCTGACTTTC. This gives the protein CASSPGSHAGANVLTF.